The 10 T cell receptor beta chains given below trace back to one sample, sequenced in a study of blood T cell repertoires in COVID-19. The repertoire was sequenced with immunoSEQ multiplex PCR; TCRdb's copy has only in-frame clones and lacks some. The sample shows about 250,000 clones, 88% of them seen only once. The sequencing sample was made of PBMCs or T cells enriched from blood (not recorded which). These TCRs come from a middle-aged woman who had been exposed to COVID-19.

This clone appeared once. The chain uses TRBV7-2 and TRBJ1-3; D remains unclear. CDR1 and CDR2 (germline): SGHTA, FQGNSA. This CDR3 has 18 amino acids. The V end lost 4 bases, the J end lost 0 bases, and 19 bases lay between the germline ends. For the CDR3, the DNA is TGTGCCAGCAGCTATATTTTTGGAACAGCTTACTCTGGAAACACCATATATTTT. This sequence encodes CASSYIFGTAYSGNTIYF.

This clone showed up just a few times. V and J are TRBV28 and TRBJ1-5; D call uncertain. CDR1 is MDHEN and CDR2 is SYDVKM in the germline V gene. This CDR3 region has 19 residues. Trimming stripped 7 bases from V and 2 bases from J, with 27 bases between. CDR3 sequence: CASTESGGNIIIGNQPQHF. In DNA form, the CDR3 reads TGTGCCAGCACGGAGTCTGGAGGGAATATAATCATCGGCAATCAGCCCCAGCATTTT.

The rearrangement uses TRBV7-9 and TRBJ1-2; tentative D call: TRBD1 (6 bases). This CDR3 is built from 16 residues. The V and J ends lost 4 bases and 5 bases respectively, with 20 bases between them. Germline V gene sequence: CDR1 SEHNR, CDR2 FQNEAQ (reference sequence). For the CDR3, the DNA is TGTGCCAGCAGCTCAGAAGCGAACACAGGGTTTTATGGCTACACCTTC. It is translated as CASSSEANTGFYGYTF.

The chain carries TRBV13 and TRBJ1-5; tentative D call: TRBD1 (6 bases). V dropped 4 bases and J dropped 2 bases, with 9 bases sitting between them. This CDR3 has 14 amino acids. Germline CDR1 is PRHDT and CDR2 is FYEKMQ (reference sequence). In nucleotides, the CDR3 is TGTGCCAGCAGCTCCAAGGGGGGCAATCAGCCCCAGCATTTT. This codes for CASSSKGGNQPQHF.

V is TRBV25-1 and J is TRBJ2-7; TRBD2 matches at 8 bases. The CDR3 has 12 residues. V lost 7 bases and J lost 5; bases outside the gene matches: 4. Germline V lookup: CDR1 MGHDK, CDR2 SYGVNS. The CDR3 region has the DNA TGTGCCAGCACTTCGGGAGGGGACGAGCAGTACTTC. Its protein product is CASTSGGDEQYF.

This chain uses TRBV15 with TRBJ2-3, with TRBD2 matching 11 bases. The CDR3 extends over 16 amino acids. The germline CDR1 and CDR2 sequences are LNHNV and YYDKDF (reference sequence). Unmatched junction bases numbered 3, after V lost 3 bases and J lost 1 base. This chain's CDR3 is CATSSGLAGRTDTQYF. The DNA for the CDR3 is TGTGCCACCAGCAGCGGACTAGCGGGCCGCACAGATACGCAGTATTTT.

The rearrangement joins TRBV7-9 to TRBJ2-1; the D gene is possibly TRBD2 (6 bases). Germline CDR1 is SEHNR and CDR2 is FQNEAQ (reference sequence). The CDR3 runs to 17 residues. The V end was cut by 5 bases, the J end by 2 bases, with 19 bases between. The CDR3 nucleotides read TGTGCCAGCAGCCGATCTACGGGGGAGCTCACCTACAATGAGCAGTTCTTC. As protein: CASSRSTGELTYNEQFF.

The chain has TRBV6-5 and TRBJ1-2, with D maybe TRBD1 (5 bases). Between the trimmed V and J ends, which lost 8 bases and 3 bases, there was a span of 16 bases. The CDR3 covers 14 residues. Germline V gene sequence: CDR1 MNHEY, CDR2 SVGAGI. The CDR3 DNA reads TGTGCCAGCGCTGTACGAGGAGGGGACTATGGCTACACCTTC. Translating it yields CASAVRGGDYGYTF.

The gene calls are TRBV9 and TRBJ1-6; a possible D gene is TRBD1 (6 bases). V gave up 0 bases and J gave up 7 bases, with 11 bases separating them. This CDR3 region has 15 residues. Germline V gene lookup returns CDR1 SGDLS and CDR2 YYNGEE. CDR3 sequence: CASSVEGHGNSPLHF. The CDR3 DNA reads as TGTGCCAGCAGCGTAGAGGGACACGGGAATTCACCCCTCCACTTT.

The rearrangement links TRBV24-1 to TRBJ2-5, with D possibly matching TRBD1 (5 bases). Germline-derived CDR1 and CDR2 are KGHDR and SFDVKD. V was clipped by 0 bases and J by 5 bases, with 18 bases between them. The CDR3 totals 17 residues. CDR3 nucleotides: TGTGCCACCAGTGATTTGAAGGGGATTGGCCCGGTGGAGACCCAGTACTTC. It translates to CATSDLKGIGPVETQYF.